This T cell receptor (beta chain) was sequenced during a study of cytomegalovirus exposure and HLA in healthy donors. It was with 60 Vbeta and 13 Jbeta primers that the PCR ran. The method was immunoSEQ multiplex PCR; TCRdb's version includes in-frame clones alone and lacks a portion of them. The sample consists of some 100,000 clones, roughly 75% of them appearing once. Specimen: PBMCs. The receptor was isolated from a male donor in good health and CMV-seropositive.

CDR3 protein: CASSSGRDRVDGELFF. The CDR3 nucleotides read TGTGCCAGCAGCTCGGGACGGGACAGGGTGGACGGGGAGCTGTTTTTT. V and J are TRBV7-6 and TRBJ2-2, with TRBD1 identical over 9 bases. Unmatched junction bases numbered 10, after V lost 4 bases and J lost 7 bases. The CDR3 contains 16 residues. Germline CDR1 reads SGHVS; CDR2 reads FNYEAQ.